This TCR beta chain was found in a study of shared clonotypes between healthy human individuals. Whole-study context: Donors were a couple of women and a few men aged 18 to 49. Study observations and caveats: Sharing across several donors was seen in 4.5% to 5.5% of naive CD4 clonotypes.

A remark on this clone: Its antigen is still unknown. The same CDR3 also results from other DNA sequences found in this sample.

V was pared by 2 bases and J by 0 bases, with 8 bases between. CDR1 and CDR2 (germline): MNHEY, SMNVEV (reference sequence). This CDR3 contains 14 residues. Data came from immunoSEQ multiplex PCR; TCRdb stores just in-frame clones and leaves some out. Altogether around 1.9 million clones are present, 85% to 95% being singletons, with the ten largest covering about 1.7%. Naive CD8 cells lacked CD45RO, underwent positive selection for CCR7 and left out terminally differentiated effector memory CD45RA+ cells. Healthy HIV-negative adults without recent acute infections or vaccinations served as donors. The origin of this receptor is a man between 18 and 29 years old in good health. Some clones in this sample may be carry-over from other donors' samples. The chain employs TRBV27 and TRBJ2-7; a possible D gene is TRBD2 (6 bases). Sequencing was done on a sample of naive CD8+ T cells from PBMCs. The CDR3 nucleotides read TGTGCCAGCAGTTTAGCGGGATCCTCCTACGAGCAGTACTTC. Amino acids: CASSLAGSSYEQYF.